This section outlines one TCR beta chain sequence together with its context. The library had UMIs added by 3' ligation of an oligonucleotide to TCR cDNA. Input was about 1 to 1000 ng of DNase-treated total RNA without cell sorting. The junction had 11 bases not matched to a gene; V was cut back by 7 bases and J by 6 bases. Germline V gene lookup returns CDR1 LNHDA and CDR2 SQIVND (reference sequence). The CDR3 runs 15 residues. This specimen belongs to a study of naive and memory T cell subsets. The SP2 primer and nested alpha and beta constant region primers amplified ligated cDNA in four rounds. TCRdb ran MiXCR on the 5' RACE reads and lists one entry per CDR3 protein. The sample lists more than 55,000 distinct CDR3 sequences, 6% to 8% occurring once.

This receptor was obtained from a female donor in good health. The chain joins TRBV19 to TRBJ2-1; 8 bases are a match to TRBD2. CDR3 sequence: CASTAKAGVSNEQFF. The CDR3 nucleotides read TGTGCCAGTACCGCCAAAGCGGGGGTAAGCAATGAGCAGTTCTTC.